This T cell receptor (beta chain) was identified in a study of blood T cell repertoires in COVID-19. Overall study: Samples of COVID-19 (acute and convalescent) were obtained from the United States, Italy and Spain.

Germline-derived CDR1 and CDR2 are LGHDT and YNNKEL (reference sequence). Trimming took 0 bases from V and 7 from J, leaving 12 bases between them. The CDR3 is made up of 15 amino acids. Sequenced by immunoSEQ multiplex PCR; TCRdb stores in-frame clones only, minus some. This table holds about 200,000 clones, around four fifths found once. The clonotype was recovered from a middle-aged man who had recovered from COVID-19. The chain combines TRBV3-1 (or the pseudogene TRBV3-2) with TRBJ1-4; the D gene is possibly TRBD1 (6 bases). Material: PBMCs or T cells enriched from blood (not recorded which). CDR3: CASSQEGHQGEKLFF. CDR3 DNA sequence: TGTGCCAGCAGCCAAGAGGGACACCAAGGTGAAAAACTGTTTTTT.